What follows are 27 T cell receptor beta chains derived from one specimen sequenced in a study of blood T cell repertoires in COVID-19. Clones were read by immunoSEQ multiplex PCR, and TCRdb kept only the in-frame ones, dropping some. Seen here are approximately 280,000 clones, about nine tenths observed once, and the top ten hold less than 3%. What was sequenced was PBMCs or T cells enriched from blood (not recorded which). Every receptor here comes from a woman between 18 and 29 years old who had recovered from COVID-19.

This clone was seen only once. The chain recombines TRBV28 with TRBJ2-1; TRBD2 matches at 9 bases. The CDR3 sequence is 15 residues long. Unmatched junction bases numbered 10, after V lost 3 bases and J lost 10 bases. Germline V gene sequence: CDR1 MDHEN, CDR2 SYDVKM. The CDR3 sequence is CASSLWTSERGEQFF. CDR3 sequence (DNA): TGTGCCAGCAGTTTGTGGACTAGCGAGAGGGGGGAGCAGTTCTTC.

The CDR3 protein is CASSGKRRGLGNTEAFF. CDR3 coding DNA: TGCGCCAGCAGCGGAAAGCGCAGGGGGCTAGGGAACACTGAAGCTTTCTTT. J is TRBJ1-1 and V is TRBV4-3; TRBD1 agrees at 8 bases. V shed 5 bases and J 1 base; nucleotides not matched to a gene: 12. The CDR3 loop spans 17 amino acids. CDR1 is LGHNA, CDR2 YSLEER, per germline.

This clone appeared a few times. The chain combines TRBV2 with TRBJ2-3, with TRBD2 as a possible D gene (6 bases). The CDR3 extends over 18 amino acids. The V end lost 0 bases, the J end lost 3 bases, and 19 bases lay between the germline ends. The V gene's germline CDR1 is SNHLY and CDR2 FYNNEI. Written as DNA, the CDR3 is TGTGCCAGCAGTGAAGCGCTTCTTGCGGGGACCGTTACAGATACGCAGTATTTT. Residues: CASSEALLAGTVTDTQYF.

This chain connects TRBV4-3 to TRBJ1-2; TRBD1 is a possible D gene (5 bases). The CDR3 length is 15 residues. Trimming shortened V by 0 bases and J by 7 bases, and 15 bases separated the two germline ends. Per germline, CDR1 LGHNA and CDR2 YSLEER. CDR3 amino acids: CASSQDHGTRGGYTF. CDR3 bases: TGCGCCAGCAGCCAAGATCATGGGACTAGGGGTGGCTACACCTTC.

The chain joins TRBV7-2 to TRBJ2-7; maybe TRBD2 (6 bases). The CDR3 has 16 residues. Trimming took off 2 bases at V and 2 bases at J, with 16 bases between the two ends. The germline CDR1 and CDR2 sequences are SGHTA and FQGNSA. DNA of the CDR3: TGTGCCAGCAGCTTAATGGGCCGGGGACTTACCTACGAGCAGTACTTC. It is translated as CASSLMGRGLTYEQYF.

The V and J genes are TRBV5-4 and TRBJ2-1, with a tentative D call TRBD2 (5 bases). Between the trimmed V and J ends, which lost 1 base and 6 bases, there was a span of 14 bases. The CDR3 length is 15 residues. CDR1 is SGHNT, CDR2 YYREEE, per germline (reference sequence). The CDR3 DNA is TGTGCCAGCAGCTTGATAAGGTTGGGAGTCAATGAGCAGTTCTTC. Protein: CASSLIRLGVNEQFF.

This chain links TRBV11-2 with TRBJ1-4; 7 nucleotides match TRBD1. V was pared by 5 bases and J by 8 bases, with 11 bases of the junction left unmatched. This CDR3 has 15 residues. Germline V CDR1 and CDR2: SGHAT, FQNNGV. The CDR3 DNA sequence: TGTGCCAGCAGCCAATCCGGGACAGTACGCGAAAAACTGTTTTTT. This gives the protein CASSQSGTVREKLFF. Complete variable domain (other parts from reference TRBV11-2 and TRBJ1-4): EAGVAQSPRYKIIEKRQSVAFWCNPISGHATLYWYQQILGQGPKLLIQFQNNGVVDDSQLPKDRFSAERLKGVDSTLKIQPAKLEDSAVYLCASSQSGTVREKLFFGSGTQLSVL.

This CDR3 is CASSNRADTQYF. In nucleotides, the CDR3 is TGTGCCAGTAGCAACAGAGCAGATACGCAGTATTTT. V and J are TRBV19 and TRBJ2-3; D gene uncertain. Germline CDR1 and CDR2: LNHDA and SQIVND (reference sequence). Trimming left V 6 bases short and J 4 bases short, with 8 bases between. The CDR3 totals 12 residues.

CDR3 coding DNA: TGTGCCTGGAGTGTACAGGCTACTAATGAAAAACTGTTTTTT. Translated: CAWSVQATNEKLFF. This chain joins TRBV30 and TRBJ1-4; tentatively, D is TRBD1 (5 bases). V lost 0 bases and J lost 2, with 7 bases in between. Germline CDR1 reads GTSNPN; CDR2 reads SVGIG (reference sequence). This CDR3 contains 14 residues.

This chain joins TRBV27 and TRBJ1-1; TRBD1 might be the D (5 bases). From germline, CDR1 is MNHEY and CDR2 SMNVEV (reference sequence). With 2 bases removed from V and 3 bases from J, the gap between germline ends came to 10 bases. CDR3 length equals 14 residues. The CDR3 DNA sequence: TGTGCCAGCAGTTTAGGAGGGGACCACACTGAAGCTTTCTTT. Residues: CASSLGGDHTEAFF.

This chain connects TRBV19 to TRBJ1-2, with D possibly matching TRBD1 (6 bases). V was clipped by 2 bases and J by 4 bases, with 11 bases between them. This CDR3 comprises 14 residues. Per the germline V gene, CDR1 is LNHDA and CDR2 is SQIVND (reference sequence). CDR3 amino acids: CASSITGQSYGYTF. In nucleotides, the CDR3 is TGTGCCAGTAGTATAACCGGACAGAGCTATGGCTACACCTTC.

In the case of this clone: Other DNA variants within this sample encode the same CDR3. The chain recombines TRBV7-2 with TRBJ1-2; 7 bases line up with TRBD1. The germline V gene encodes CDR1 SGHTA and CDR2 FQGNSA. The CDR3 extends over 15 amino acids. V was clipped by 4 bases and J by 3 bases; unmatched bases: 8. CDR3 bases: TGTGCCAGCAGCTCCCGACAGGGTGCTCACTATGGCTACACCTTC. It encodes CASSSRQGAHYGYTF.

The chain is built from TRBV25-1 and TRBJ2-3, with D perhaps matching TRBD2 (6 bases). The CDR3 length is 13 residues. The V and J ends lost 11 bases and 6 bases respectively, with 18 bases between them. Germline CDR1 reads MGHDK; CDR2 reads SYGVNS. The CDR3 coding sequence is TGTGCCTCTGCGTATCGGGAGCCGGATACGCAGTATTTT. This codes for CASAYREPDTQYF.

The chain combines TRBV5-1 with TRBJ1-6, with D unresolved. Looked up from germline, CDR1 is SGHRS and CDR2 is YFSETQ. The CDR3 spans 16 residues. V was shortened by 2 bases and J by 6 bases, with 15 bases between the two germline ends. The DNA of the CDR3 is TGCGCCAGCAGCTTCGAGGGAGGTCTGACTAATTCACCCCTCCACTTT. Protein product: CASSFEGGLTNSPLHF.

The CDR3, as DNA: TGTGCCAGCAGCCCAGGGTTTCAAGTCGGGGAGCTGTTTTTT. Residues: CASSPGFQVGELFF. This chain links TRBV6-5 with TRBJ2-2, with D maybe TRBD1 (5 bases). The V gene's germline CDR1 is MNHEY and CDR2 SVGAGI. The germline V and J ends were trimmed by 6 bases and 7 bases, with 15 bases remaining between them. The CDR3 covers 14 residues.

The gene calls are TRBV5-6 and TRBJ1-1; 8 positions match TRBD1. This CDR3 has 15 amino acids. Trimming removed 4 bases from V and 1 base from J; junction bases left unmatched: 6. The germline V gene encodes CDR1 SGHDT and CDR2 YYEEEE. CDR3 DNA: TGTGCCAGCAGCATCAGGGGGCTAGAGAACACTGAAGCTTTCTTT. As protein: CASSIRGLENTEAFF.

CDR3 sequence (DNA): TGTGCCAGCTCACTTTCGGGACAGGGGGCAAGCGAGCAGTACTTC. It encodes CASSLSGQGASEQYF. The chain uses TRBV18 and TRBJ2-7; 12 bases line up with TRBD1. V lost 4 bases to trimming and J lost 6 bases; unmatched junction nucleotides: 7. The germline gives CDR1 KGHSH, CDR2 LQKENI. The CDR3 runs 15 residues.

This chain joins TRBV24-1 and TRBJ2-3; TRBD1 agrees at 7 bases. Per the germline V gene, CDR1 is KGHDR and CDR2 is SFDVKD. With V trimmed by 3 bases and J by 0 bases, 5 bases remained unmatched. This CDR3 has 16 residues. As DNA, the CDR3 is TGTGCCACCAGTGATCCCGGGACAGCTAGCACAGATACGCAGTATTTT. Amino acid sequence: CATSDPGTASTDTQYF.

The chain links TRBV10-2 to TRBJ2-5; 7 positions agree with TRBD2. After removal of 6 bases from V and 7 bases from J, the junction contained 2 bases not matched to a gene. Per germline, CDR1 WSHSY and CDR2 SAAADI. The CDR3 has 11 amino acids. CDR3 in amino acids: CASRGGVTQYF. The CDR3 nucleotides are TGCGCCAGCAGGGGAGGGGTGACCCAGTACTTC.

This clone appeared once. The chain combines TRBV18 with TRBJ1-2; D unclear. V was trimmed by 0 bases and J by 4 bases, leaving 9 bases between them. The CDR3 extends over 14 amino acids. In germline, CDR1 is KGHSH, CDR2 LQKENI. The CDR3 DNA follows: TGTGCCAGCTCACCACCATCAGTCACCTATGGCTACACCTTC. It codes for CASSPPSVTYGYTF. Full variable domain (rest looked up from reference TRBV18 and TRBJ1-2): NAGVMQNPRHLVRRRGQEARLRCSPMKGHSHVYWYRQLPEEGLKFMVYLQKENIIDESGMPKERFSAEFPKEGPSILRIQQVVRGDSAAYFCASSPPSVTYGYTFGSGTRLTVV.

This chain joins TRBV27 and TRBJ1-1, with 7 bases that match TRBD1. V shed 4 bases and J 2 bases; nucleotides not matched to a gene: 4. This CDR3 has 14 amino acids. Per germline, CDR1 MNHEY and CDR2 SMNVEV (reference sequence). The CDR3 region is CASSSDRVNTEAFF. Written as DNA, the CDR3 is TGTGCCAGCAGTTCAGACAGGGTAAACACTGAAGCTTTCTTT.

The chain recombines TRBV30 with TRBJ2-7; possible D gene TRBD2, 7 bases. Germline assignment: CDR1 GTSNPN and CDR2 SVGIG (reference sequence). V lost 5 bases and J lost 4, with 18 bases in between. The CDR3 is 14 residues long. The CDR3 loop is CAWEGGREPYEQYF. CDR3 DNA sequence: TGTGCCTGGGAAGGGGGGCGGGAGCCTTACGAGCAGTACTTC.

The genes are TRBV6-2 or TRBV6-3 and TRBJ1-5; TRBD1 aligns across 7 bases. J lost 6 bases, V lost 5 bases, and 10 bases had no gene match. Germline values: CDR1 MNHEY, CDR2 SVGEGT. The CDR3 length is 15 residues. CDR3 residues: CASSPKRDRVQPQHF. CDR3 nucleotides: TGTGCCAGCAGTCCAAAAAGAGACAGGGTTCAGCCCCAGCATTTT.

Note on this clone: The sample carries other DNA sequences with the same CDR3. This chain connects TRBV30 to TRBJ2-5; D might be TRBD2 (5 bases). The V end lost 3 bases, the J end lost 5 bases, and 7 bases lay between the germline ends. The germline V gene has CDR1 GTSNPN and CDR2 SVGIG (reference sequence). The CDR3 totals 11 residues. The CDR3: CAWRTGETQYF. The CDR3 region has the DNA TGTGCCTGGAGGACGGGGGAGACCCAGTACTTC.

The rearrangement uses TRBV7-8 and TRBJ2-5; the D gene is possibly TRBD2 (6 bases). This CDR3 contains 16 residues. Trimming took 0 bases from V and 5 from J, leaving 16 bases between them. CDR1 and CDR2 from the germline V gene are SGHVS and FQNEAQ. The DNA for the CDR3 is TGTGCCAGCAGCTTAGCGCCGACTGTCCGGGGGGAGACCCAGTACTTC. The encoded protein is CASSLAPTVRGETQYF.

This sequence joins TRBV9 and TRBJ1-2, with 7 bases that match TRBD1. After removal of 2 bases from V and 4 bases from J, the junction contained 8 bases not matched to a gene. Germline CDR1 reads SGDLS; CDR2 reads YYNGEE. The CDR3 extends over 15 amino acids. CDR3 DNA sequence: TGTGCCAGCAGCGTTGGAGGGGGCGGGCGCTATGGCTACACCTTC. It codes for CASSVGGGGRYGYTF.

The V gene is TRBV5-8, the J gene TRBJ2-1, with 7 bases aligning to TRBD1. V shed 5 bases, J shed 5 bases, and the junction held 4 bases outside the gene matches. CDR1 is SGHTS and CDR2 is YDEGEE in the germline V gene. There are 13 residues in the CDR3. The CDR3 loop is CASRRTGNNEQFF. As DNA, the CDR3 is TGTGCCAGCAGACGGACAGGCAACAATGAGCAGTTCTTC.